The 22 T cell receptor beta chains below come from one sample, sequenced in a study of cytomegalovirus exposure and HLA in healthy donors. TCRdb's copy holds only in-frame clones and misses some; the assay was immunoSEQ multiplex PCR. Of about 88,000 clones listed, roughly 97% were seen once; the top ten hold about 0.8%. Sequenced: PBMCs. The receptors stem from a man younger than 30 in good health and CMV-seronegative.

This sequence joins TRBV5-4 and TRBJ1-1; 8 bases are shared with TRBD1. J lost 7 bases, V lost 4 bases, and 12 bases had no gene match. Germline CDR1 reads SGHNT; CDR2 reads YYREEE (reference sequence). The CDR3 runs 15 residues. CDR3 coding DNA: TGTGCCAGCAGCGTAGACAGGGGCCGCGTCCTTGAAGCTTTCTTT. This codes for CASSVDRGRVLEAFF. Complete variable domain (other parts from reference TRBV5-4 and TRBJ1-1): ETGVTQSPTHLIKTRGQQVTLRCSSQSGHNTVSWYQQALGQGPQFIFQYYREEENGRGNFPPRFSGLQFPNYSSELNVNALELDDSALYLCASSVDRGRVLEAFFGQGTRLTVV.

The chain carries TRBV2 and TRBJ2-7; D gene uncertain. This CDR3 spans 16 amino acids. Germline CDR1 reads SNHLY; CDR2 reads FYNNEI. Trimming stripped 6 bases from V and 2 bases from J, with 20 bases between. Here the CDR3 DNA reads TGTGCCAGCAGCGCCCCTCTTGACGGAGCGACCTACGAGCAGTACTTC. Amino acids: CASSAPLDGATYEQYF.

The chain has TRBV5-1 and TRBJ2-1; 12 bases match TRBD2. Germline V gene lookup returns CDR1 SGHRS and CDR2 YFSETQ. This CDR3 is built from 15 residues. V was clipped by 0 bases and J by 6 bases; unmatched bases: 1. CDR3 nucleotide sequence: TGCGCCAGCAGCTTGGCACTAGCGGGAGGCAATGAGCAGTTCTTC. Protein product: CASSLALAGGNEQFF. Using reference TRBV5-1 and TRBJ2-1 for the parts outside the CDR3, the full variable domain is KAGVTQTPRYLIKTRGQQVTLSCSPISGHRSVSWYQQTPGQGLQFLFEYFSETQRNKGNFPGRFSGRQFSNSRSEMNVSTLELGDSALYLCASSLALAGGNEQFFGPGTRLTVL.

This rearrangement joins TRBV6-1 to TRBJ2-7, with 9 bases aligning to TRBD2. CDR1 is MNHNS and CDR2 is SASEGT in the germline V gene. The CDR3 sequence is 15 residues long. After removal of 10 bases from V and 0 bases from J, the junction contained 10 bases not matched to a gene. The CDR3 region is CATGPLAGPSYEQYF. CDR3 DNA: TGTGCCACAGGCCCCCTAGCGGGGCCCTCCTACGAGCAGTACTTC.

For this clone: This sample also contains other DNA sequences that code for the same CDR3. The V call is TRBV5-1, the J call TRBJ1-1, with D tentatively TRBD1 (5 bases). Trimming shortened V by 5 bases and J by 6 bases, and 8 bases separated the two germline ends. The CDR3 is made up of 11 amino acids. CDR1 SGHRS and CDR2 YFSETQ come from the germline V gene. The CDR3 is CASSLGAEAFF. CDR3 DNA sequence: TGCGCCAGCAGTCTAGGGGCTGAAGCTTTCTTT. Full variable domain (outside the CDR3, taken from reference TRBV5-1 and TRBJ1-1): KAGVTQTPRYLIKTRGQQVTLSCSPISGHRSVSWYQQTPGQGLQFLFEYFSETQRNKGNFPGRFSGRQFSNSRSEMNVSTLELGDSALYLCASSLGAEAFFGQGTRLTVV.

This clone appeared a single time. The chain is built from TRBV9 and TRBJ2-3; tentative D call: TRBD2 (5 bases). Germline loops: CDR1 SGDLS, CDR2 YYNGEE. CDR3 length: 15 residues. V lost 4 bases and J 1 base, leaving 13 bases between the germline ends. The CDR3 is CASSPQRRGTDTQYF. The CDR3 nucleotides are TGTGCCAGCAGCCCCCAGCGGCGGGGCACAGATACGCAGTATTTT.

The V call is TRBV30, the J call TRBJ2-2; 11 bases map to TRBD1. This CDR3 comprises 16 residues. After removal of 5 bases from V and 5 bases from J, the junction contained 10 bases not matched to a gene. Germline-derived CDR1 and CDR2 are GTSNPN and SVGIG (reference sequence). The chain's CDR3 is CAWQNSGTGGTGELFF. DNA of the CDR3: TGTGCCTGGCAGAATTCCGGGACAGGGGGAACCGGGGAGCTGTTTTTT.

This chain joins TRBV7-2 and TRBJ2-7, with 9 bases fitting TRBD1. The CDR3 is 14 residues long. Germline CDR1 SGHTA, CDR2 FQGNSA. With 1 base clipped from V and 5 bases from J, the junction kept 3 bases outside the gene matches. CDR3 sequence (DNA): TGTGCCAGCAGCTTAGAGGGACAGGGCGACGAGCAGTACGTC. Translating it yields CASSLEGQGDEQYV.

The chain uses TRBV19 and TRBJ1-2; the D is unclear. V lost 3 bases, J lost 5 bases, and 4 bases lay in between. The CDR3 is made up of 11 amino acids. Germline V gene data show CDR1 as LNHDA and CDR2 as SQIVND (reference sequence). The CDR3, as DNA: TGTGCCAGTAGTATCGGTTATGGCTACACCTTC. Translation: CASSIGYGYTF.

V usage is TRBV5-8 and J usage is TRBJ1-3; 7 nucleotides line up with TRBD1. The CDR3 consists of 16 residues. V shed 1 base and J 0 bases; nucleotides not matched to a gene: 4. Germline-derived CDR1 and CDR2 are SGHTS and YDEGEE. CDR3 in DNA: TGTGCCAGCAGCTTGTACAGGGGCAGCTCTGGAAACACCATATATTTT. Its translation: CASSLYRGSSGNTIYF.

Worth noting for this clone: Other nucleotide sequences in the sample specify the same CDR3. The genes are TRBV27 and TRBJ2-1, with a weak D call TRBD2 (6 bases). CDR1 and CDR2 (germline): MNHEY, SMNVEV (reference sequence). Trimming shortened V by 0 bases and J by 0 bases, and 9 bases separated the two germline ends. The CDR3 loop spans 16 amino acids. The CDR3 coding sequence is TGTGCCAGCAGTTTATCTTCCGGGAGCTCCTACAATGAGCAGTTCTTC. This encodes CASSLSSGSSYNEQFF.

The chain has TRBV2 and TRBJ2-7; tentatively, D is TRBD2 (6 bases). Deletions cut 6 bases from V and 4 bases from J, with 7 bases between. This CDR3 has 11 amino acids. Germline CDR1 reads SNHLY; CDR2 reads FYNNEI. In nucleotides, the CDR3 is TGTGCCAGCAGACTAGCTTACGAGCAGTACTTC. As protein: CASRLAYEQYF. Full variable domain (remainder filled in from reference TRBV2 and TRBJ2-7): EPEVTQTPSHQVTQMGQEVILRCVPISNHLYFYWYRQILGQKVEFLVSFYNNEISEKSEIFDDQFSVERPDGSNFTLKIRSTKLEDSAMYFCASRLAYEQYFGPGTRLTVT.

CDR3 sequence: CASSPGGIGLAGVVGEQYV. In DNA, the CDR3 is TGTGCCAGCAGCCCAGGGGGGATAGGACTAGCGGGAGTCGTCGGGGAGCAGTACGTC. V gene TRBV11-2 combines with J gene TRBJ2-7; 13 bases match TRBD2. This CDR3 has 19 residues. The trim removed 5 bases at V and 7 bases at J, leaving 20 bases unmatched. Germline CDR1 and CDR2: SGHAT and FQNNGV.

The chain is built from TRBV5-1 and TRBJ2-2, with 11 nucleotides matching TRBD2. The CDR3 spans 15 residues. J was trimmed by 7 bases and V by 3 bases; bases with no gene match: 5. The germline CDR1 and CDR2 sequences are SGHRS and YFSETQ. In nucleotides, the CDR3 is TGCGCCAGCAGCTCGGGACTAGCGGCGGGCGGGGAGCTGTTTTTT. Translation: CASSSGLAAGGELFF.

This clone was counted once. This sequence joins TRBV28 and TRBJ2-3, with D possibly being TRBD1 (6 bases). V was cut by 7 bases and J by 10 bases, with 24 bases left in between. The CDR3 sequence is 15 residues long. CDR1 MDHEN and CDR2 SYDVKM come from the germline V gene. CDR3 loop: CASTTTGTHLFPQYF. CDR3 sequence (DNA): TGTGCCAGCACAACCACAGGGACACACCTTTTCCCGCAGTATTTT.

This clone was recorded once. This rearrangement joins TRBV9 to TRBJ2-1; 10 bases are shared with TRBD2. The CDR3 consists of 15 residues. In germline, CDR1 is SGDLS, CDR2 YYNGEE. The V segment lost 4 bases and the J segment 3 bases; nucleotides outside the gene matches: 4. The CDR3 nucleotides read TGTGCCAGCAGCACCGTAGCGGGAGGCTACAATGAGCAGTTCTTC. Amino acids: CASSTVAGGYNEQFF.

The CDR3 DNA sequence: TGTGCCAGCAGCTTACTCGGAGCACGAGTTGGTGATACGCAGTATTTT. It encodes CASSLLGARVGDTQYF. The chain combines TRBV7-9 with TRBJ2-3; no clear D. CDR1 and CDR2 from the germline V gene are SEHNR and FQNEAQ (reference sequence). The CDR3 consists of 16 residues. Trimming left V 2 bases short and J 6 bases short, with 18 bases between.

The rearrangement joins TRBV18 to TRBJ1-5; TRBD1 might be the D (5 bases). Deletions cut 6 bases from V and 6 bases from J, with 12 bases between. There are 13 residues in the CDR3. Germline CDR1 KGHSH, CDR2 LQKENI. The DNA of the CDR3 is TGTGCCAGCTCGGGGGGTGGTGCTCAGCCCCAGCATTTT. Translated: CASSGGGAQPQHF.

This chain connects TRBV9 to TRBJ2-7, with 7 positions matching TRBD1. V gave up 1 base and J gave up 3 bases; unmatched junction bases: 7. CDR1 is SGDLS, CDR2 YYNGEE, per germline. The CDR3 sequence is 15 residues long. CDR3 coding DNA: TGTGCCAGCAGCGTAAGTAGACAGGGTAACTACGAGCAGTACTTC. It yields the protein CASSVSRQGNYEQYF. Supplemented by reference TRBV9 and TRBJ2-7, the full variable domain reads DSGVTQTPKHLITATGQRVTLRCSPRSGDLSVYWYQQSLDQGLQFLIQYYNGEERAKGNILERFSAQQFPDLHSELNLSSLELGDSALYFCASSVSRQGNYEQYFGPGTRLTVT.

The V and J genes are TRBV29-1 and TRBJ2-3; a possible D gene is TRBD1 (5 bases). Trimming removed 4 bases at V and 5 bases at J, with 13 bases between. The length of the CDR3 is 13 residues. CDR1 SQVTM and CDR2 ANQGSEA come from the germline V gene. In DNA form, the CDR3 reads TGCAGCGTTGGGCCCCAGGGTGGAGATACGCAGTATTTT. Its protein product is CSVGPQGGDTQYF.

The rearrangement joins TRBV9 to TRBJ2-1; D may be TRBD2 (6 bases). Trimming took off 0 bases at V and 2 bases at J, with 12 bases between the two ends. This CDR3 comprises 16 residues. Germline V gene lookup returns CDR1 SGDLS and CDR2 YYNGEE. For the CDR3, the DNA is TGTGCCAGCAGCGTAGATAGGTCTAGCGCCTACAATGAGCAGTTCTTC. Its protein product is CASSVDRSSAYNEQFF.

This chain joins TRBV28 and TRBJ1-5, with D perhaps matching TRBD1 (5 bases). The CDR3 covers 18 residues. Trimming took off 4 bases at V and 0 bases at J, with 19 bases between the two ends. Germline CDR1 reads MDHEN; CDR2 reads SYDVKM. CDR3 DNA: TGTGCCAGCAGTTCCCCACCCCACAGGACCTTTAGCAATCAGCCCCAGCATTTT. Its protein is CASSSPPHRTFSNQPQHF.